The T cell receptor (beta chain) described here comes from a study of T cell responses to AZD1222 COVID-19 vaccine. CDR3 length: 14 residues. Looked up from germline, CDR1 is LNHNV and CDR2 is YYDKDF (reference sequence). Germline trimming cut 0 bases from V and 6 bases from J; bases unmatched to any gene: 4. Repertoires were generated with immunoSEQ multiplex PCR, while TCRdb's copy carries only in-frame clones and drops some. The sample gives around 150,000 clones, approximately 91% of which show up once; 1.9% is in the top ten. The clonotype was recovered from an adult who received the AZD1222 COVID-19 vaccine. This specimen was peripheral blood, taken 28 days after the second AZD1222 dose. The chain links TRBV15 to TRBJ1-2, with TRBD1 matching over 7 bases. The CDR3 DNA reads TGTGCCACCAGCAGAGATAGGGGGCGCGATGGCTACACCTTC. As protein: CATSRDRGRDGYTF.